This passage covers 15 T cell receptor beta chains from one sample sequenced in a study of blood T cell repertoires in COVID-19. Sequenced by immunoSEQ multiplex PCR; TCRdb stores in-frame clones only, minus some. The table shows just over 200,000 clones, with around 84% occurring only once. The sample comprised peripheral blood. The source is a man older than 75 with acute or convalescent COVID-19.

V usage is TRBV5-3 and J usage is TRBJ1-4; unclear D gene. TRBV5-3 belongs to the ORF category, with a function that is uncertain. This CDR3 region has 13 residues. Deletions cut 4 bases from V and 0 bases from J, with 4 bases between. The CDR3 DNA reads as TGTGCCAGAAGCCATTCAACTAATGAAAAACTGTTTTTT. It specifies CARSHSTNEKLFF.

The V and J genes are TRBV12-3 or TRBV12-4 and TRBJ2-1; 7 bases agree with TRBD1. There are 13 residues in the CDR3. V shed 5 bases, J shed 7 bases, and the junction held 5 bases outside the gene matches. The CDR3 region has the DNA TGTGCCAGCAGTAGGACAGGCGATAATGAGCAGTTCTTC. Its translation is CASSRTGDNEQFF.

This clone was seen more than once but under ten times. The chain uses TRBV14 and TRBJ1-2; D call uncertain. Germline CDR1 reads SGHDN; CDR2 reads FVKESK. The V end lost 5 bases, the J end lost 7 bases, and 11 bases lay between the germline ends. This CDR3 is 12 amino acids long. The CDR3 here is CASSNSRGGYTF. The CDR3, as DNA: TGTGCCAGCAGCAACTCTCGGGGTGGCTACACCTTC.

This chain links TRBV30 with TRBJ1-3; TRBD1 matches at 9 bases. V gave up 2 bases and J gave up 3 bases; unmatched junction bases: 5. The CDR3 is made up of 15 amino acids. Germline lookup yields CDR1 GTSNPN and CDR2 SVGIG (reference sequence). The CDR3 loop reads CAWSKDRGFGNTIYF. The DNA for the CDR3 is TGTGCCTGGAGTAAGGACAGGGGCTTTGGAAACACCATATATTTT.

This chain joins TRBV11-1 and TRBJ2-1, with D perhaps matching TRBD1 (6 bases). The germline V and J ends were trimmed by 5 bases and 12 bases, with 14 bases remaining between them. This CDR3 comprises 12 residues. Per germline, CDR1 SGHAT and CDR2 FQDESV (reference sequence). The CDR3 here is CASSRGQQTQFF. CDR3 nucleotide sequence: TGTGCCAGCAGCCGCGGACAGCAAACGCAGTTCTTC.

In its sample, this clone was seen once. The gene calls are TRBV6-2 or TRBV6-3 and TRBJ2-7; a weak D match, TRBD2 (6 bases). Trimming took off 4 bases at V and 2 bases at J, with 9 bases between the two ends. From germline, CDR1 is MNHEY and CDR2 SVGEGT. This CDR3 region has 13 residues. CDR3 DNA sequence: TGTGCCAGCAGTTGGGACTTTACCTACGAGCAGTACTTC. Its translation: CASSWDFTYEQYF.

The chain links TRBV9 to TRBJ2-2; 9 nucleotides agree with TRBD1. CDR3 length equals 16 residues. Germline values: CDR1 SGDLS, CDR2 YYNGEE. V was clipped by 4 bases and J by 7 bases; unmatched bases: 11. In DNA, the CDR3 is TGTGCCAGCAGCAAGACAGGGGGAAACCTTAACGGGGAGCTGTTTTTT. This translates into CASSKTGGNLNGELFF.

This clone appeared a single time. This chain connects TRBV19 to TRBJ2-3; D is possibly TRBD2 (5 bases). The CDR3 is 14 amino acids. CDR1 is LNHDA and CDR2 is SQIVND in the germline V gene (reference sequence). With 1 base removed from V and 3 bases from J, the gap between germline ends came to 8 bases. Here the CDR3 DNA reads TGTGCCAGTAGTATAGGTCTAGCTACAGATACGCAGTATTTT. This encodes CASSIGLATDTQYF.

The count of this clone is one. The rearrangement uses TRBV29-1 and TRBJ2-1, with D possibly matching TRBD2 (5 bases). Germline values: CDR1 SQVTM, CDR2 ANQGSEA. Trimming removed 0 bases from V and 3 bases from J, with 12 bases in between. The CDR3 extends over 15 amino acids. In nucleotides, the CDR3 is TGCAGCGTTGAAGACCGGGGAAGCGGCTACAATGAGCAGTTCTTC. Translating gives CSVEDRGSGYNEQFF.

The V gene is TRBV7-2, the J gene TRBJ2-6; 7 nucleotides agree with TRBD1. The CDR3 runs 18 residues. V lost 5 bases, J lost 0 bases, and 10 bases stayed unmatched. Germline V gene sequence: CDR1 SGHTA, CDR2 FQGNSA. This CDR3 reads CASSPRQGLLSGANVLTF. The CDR3 DNA reads TGTGCCAGCAGCCCGAGACAGGGTCTCCTCTCTGGGGCCAACGTCCTGACTTTC.

The V call is TRBV3-1 (or the pseudogene TRBV3-2), the J call TRBJ2-7; TRBD2 matches 9 bases. From germline, CDR1 is LGHDT and CDR2 YNNKEL (reference sequence). The CDR3 sequence is 17 residues long. V shed 0 bases and J 0 bases; nucleotides not matched to a gene: 6. The CDR3, as DNA: TGTGCCAGCAGCCAAGAGACTAGCGGAAAACCCTCCTACGAGCAGTACTTC. This translates into CASSQETSGKPSYEQYF.

V gene TRBV7-2 combines with J gene TRBJ2-2; 13 nucleotides agree with TRBD2. This CDR3 is 17 amino acids long. Trimming cost V 4 bases and J 8 bases; bases outside gene matches: 10. Per germline, CDR1 SGHTA and CDR2 FQGNSA. The CDR3 sequence is CASSSALTSGRTGELFF. The DNA for the CDR3 is TGTGCCAGCAGCTCTGCCCTGACTAGCGGGAGGACGGGGGAGCTGTTTTTT.

The chain couples TRBV19 to TRBJ2-2, with D possibly TRBD2 on 6 matching bases. In germline, CDR1 is LNHDA, CDR2 SQIVND (reference sequence). The length of the CDR3 is 13 residues. Trimming took 8 bases from V and 5 from J, leaving 12 bases between them. In nucleotides, the CDR3 is TGTGCCAGTCCTCACAGCGGGACCGGGGAGCTGTTTTTT. As protein: CASPHSGTGELFF.

This clone was counted between two and nine times. The rearrangement joins TRBV16 to TRBJ1-5; no firm D call. This CDR3 contains 15 residues. Trimming left V 7 bases short and J 2 bases short, with 15 bases between. The germline CDR1 and CDR2 sequences are KGHSY and FQNENV. CDR3 region: CASTQWAGGNQPQHF. The CDR3 nucleotides read TGTGCCAGCACCCAGTGGGCCGGGGGCAATCAGCCCCAGCATTTT.

The genes are TRBV5-1 and TRBJ1-4; no clear D. The CDR3 runs to 14 residues. Germline lookup yields CDR1 SGHRS and CDR2 YFSETQ. V lost 6 bases, J lost 8 bases, and 17 bases lay in between. Written as DNA, the CDR3 is TGCGCCAGCACCCCTGGAGGCATCAGGGAAAAACTGTTTTTT. Protein product: CASTPGGIREKLFF.